These 14 T cell receptor beta chains were sequenced from one sample in a study of vaccination effects on CD4 cells after COVID-19. Measured with immunoSEQ multiplex PCR; TCRdb has only the in-frame clones, and not every one. The sample comprises about 28,000 clones, roughly 70% of which are singletons, and around 9.6% rests with the top ten. Ahead of sequencing, the ViraFEST assay grew antigen-specific CD4+ T cells using viral peptide pools. It was after 10 days of culture that CD4+ T cells were isolated. Participants each got two BNT162b2 or mRNA-1273 vaccine doses. These receptors have no known antigen. The source material was CD4+ T cells from PBMCs cultured with HCoV-NL63 spike peptides, sampled after COVID-19 vaccination. These TCRs come from a human donor who received a COVID-19 vaccine.

The chain links TRBV30 to TRBJ2-3; D gene uncertain. Per germline, CDR1 GTSNPN and CDR2 SVGIG (reference sequence). Trimming removed 0 bases from V and 8 bases from J, with 12 bases in between. The CDR3 consists of 13 residues. The CDR3 bases are TGTGCCTGGAGTGTGTTAGACCCAGGTACGCAGTATTTT. As protein: CAWSVLDPGTQYF.

J is TRBJ1-6 and V is TRBV3-1 (or the pseudogene TRBV3-2); D is uncertain. In germline, CDR1 is LGHDT, CDR2 YNNKEL (reference sequence). Trimming took off 1 base at V and 0 bases at J, with 4 bases between the two ends. This CDR3 spans 15 amino acids. For the CDR3, the DNA is TGTGCCAGCAGCCAAGGGTTCTCCTATAATTCACCCCTCCACTTT. Translating gives CASSQGFSYNSPLHF.

The chain combines TRBV2 with TRBJ2-3, with a tentative D call TRBD2 (5 bases). Germline V lookup: CDR1 SNHLY, CDR2 FYNNEI. The CDR3 has 13 residues. Trimming cost V 5 bases and J 4 bases, with 10 bases left between them. The CDR3 DNA reads as TGTGCCAGCAGTAAAGAACTAGCAGATACGCAGTATTTT. This sequence encodes CASSKELADTQYF.

The CDR3 nucleotides read TGTGCCAGCAGGCTCTTACTACAGGGCCCTGGGGCCAACGTCCTGACTTTC. Translation: CASRLLLQGPGANVLTF. The V and J genes are TRBV27 and TRBJ2-6, with a tentative D call TRBD1 (6 bases). This CDR3 spans 17 amino acids. Trimming took 6 bases from V and 2 from J, leaving 17 bases between them. Germline assignment: CDR1 MNHEY and CDR2 SMNVEV (reference sequence).

V is TRBV29-1 and J is TRBJ1-1; TRBD1 matches at 9 bases. This CDR3 spans 13 amino acids. The ends lost 6 bases at V and 7 bases at J; junction bases unmatched: 9. The germline CDR1 and CDR2 sequences are SQVTM and ANQGSEA. CDR3 residues: CSVAGQGLGEAFF. As DNA, the CDR3 is TGCAGCGTGGCCGGACAGGGGCTGGGTGAAGCTTTCTTT.

V gene TRBV19 combines with J gene TRBJ2-5; TRBD2 matches at 10 bases. The CDR3 is made up of 17 amino acids. V shed 6 bases, J shed 5 bases, and the junction held 15 bases outside the gene matches. CDR1 is LNHDA, CDR2 SQIVND, per germline (reference sequence). CDR3 DNA sequence: TGTGCCAGTAGGGGGTCTAAGCGGGGGGGAATATGGGAGACCCAGTACTTC. This translates into CASRGSKRGGIWETQYF.

The CDR3 nucleotides read TGTGCCAGCAGGGAACGCGTCATCAGGGGGCTTGGCTACACCTTC. It is translated as CASRERVIRGLGYTF. The rearrangement joins TRBV2 to TRBJ1-2; 8 positions agree with TRBD1. Germline V gene sequence: CDR1 SNHLY, CDR2 FYNNEI. Trimming cost V 6 bases and J 7 bases; bases outside gene matches: 13. CDR3 length: 15 residues.

The chain employs TRBV20-1 and TRBJ1-1; 8 bases agree with TRBD1. With V trimmed by 3 bases and J by 10 bases, 4 bases remained unmatched. The CDR3 length is 11 residues. Looked up from germline, CDR1 is DFQATT and CDR2 is SNEGSKA (reference sequence). The CDR3 DNA is TGCAGTGCTAGCCCTACAGGGGGAGCTTTCTTT. This translates into CSASPTGGAFF.

The chain carries TRBV7-8 and TRBJ2-7; D call uncertain. This CDR3 is 13 amino acids long. The V end was cut by 1 base, the J end by 3 bases, with 7 bases between. CDR1 is SGHVS and CDR2 is FQNEAQ in the germline V gene. CDR3 sequence: CASSLVGLYEQYF. The CDR3 DNA sequence: TGTGCCAGCAGCTTAGTCGGCCTCTACGAGCAGTACTTC.

The chain carries TRBV5-1 and TRBJ1-3; D is unresolved. The CDR3 covers 14 residues. Germline V gene data show CDR1 as SGHRS and CDR2 as YFSETQ. V lost 0 bases to trimming and J lost 0 bases, with 4 bases between them. The DNA for the CDR3 is TGCGCCAGCAGCTTGGATGGCTCTGGAAACACCATATATTTT. Protein: CASSLDGSGNTIYF.

J is TRBJ2-6 and V is TRBV5-1, with 8 bases identical to TRBD2. CDR1 and CDR2 from the germline V gene are SGHRS and YFSETQ. Unmatched junction bases numbered 9, after V lost 2 bases and J lost 2 bases. CDR3 length equals 18 residues. CDR3: CASSLPGLEGTGANVLTF. The CDR3 DNA follows: TGCGCCAGCAGCTTACCGGGACTAGAGGGTACTGGGGCCAACGTCCTGACTTTC.

A note on this clone: An end of the junction does not agree with germline; a read error may underlie this. V and J are TRBV6-5 and TRBJ1-1; D not certain. Germline lookup yields CDR1 MNHEY and CDR2 SVGAGI. The CDR3 spans 11 residues. The CDR3 nucleotides are TGTGCCAGCAGTGACTCTTTTCGGGCTTTCTTT. Its protein is CASSDSFRAFF.

The V call is TRBV5-4, the J call TRBJ2-3, with D hard to call. This CDR3 has 15 residues. CDR1 SGHNT and CDR2 YYREEE come from the germline V gene (reference sequence). The V end was cut by 0 bases, the J end by 0 bases, with 8 bases between. CDR3 loop: CASSLVALSTDTQYF. CDR3 DNA sequence: TGTGCCAGCAGCTTGGTAGCCCTGAGCACAGATACGCAGTATTTT.

The chain couples TRBV9 to TRBJ1-1; D remains ambiguous. Germline V gene data show CDR1 as SGDLS and CDR2 as YYNGEE. CDR3 size: 11 residues. V lost 4 bases and J 8 bases, leaving 9 bases between the germline ends. For the CDR3, the DNA is TGTGCCAGCAGCCCCCAGCGGGAAGCTTTCTTT. The encoded protein is CASSPQREAFF.